The 25 T cell receptor beta chains presented below share a single source sample, sequenced in a study. Using its own MiXCR run on the RT-PCR reads, TCRdb lists one record per CDR3 protein. The table records about 680,000 distinct CDR3 sequences, approximately 14% of them present only once. Sequencing used memory CD4+ T cells from blood. Source of these receptors: a female donor in good health, serving as a healthy control.

The chain joins TRBV20-1 to TRBJ2-5; TRBD2 matches at 9 bases. With V trimmed by 6 bases and J by 2 bases, 7 bases remained unmatched. This CDR3 contains 14 residues. CDR1 is DFQATT, CDR2 SNEGSKA, per germline (reference sequence). The CDR3 loop is CSAEGAGGQETQYF. The DNA of the CDR3 is TGCAGTGCAGAGGGTGCGGGAGGGCAAGAGACCCAGTACTTC.

This clonotype was recorded at least ten times. The chain uses TRBV5-1 and TRBJ2-1; D gene ambiguous. Germline loops: CDR1 SGHRS, CDR2 YFSETQ. This CDR3 contains 14 residues. V shed 0 bases and J shed 5 bases, with 9 bases lying between them. The CDR3 DNA is TGCGCCAGCAGCTTGGGATCCCAAAACAATGAGCAGTTCTTC. Translating it yields CASSLGSQNNEQFF.

This clonotype was recorded a few times. The rearrangement links TRBV7-3 to TRBJ2-1, with D tentatively TRBD2 (6 bases). CDR1 SGHTA and CDR2 FQGTGA come from the germline V gene. Trimming removed 5 bases at V and 5 bases at J, with 10 bases between. CDR3 length: 13 residues. CDR3 protein: CASSAGSNNEQFF. In DNA form, the CDR3 reads TGTGCCAGCAGCGCGGGGAGCAACAATGAGCAGTTCTTC.

This clonotype was seen a handful of times. This sequence joins TRBV12-3 or TRBV12-4 and TRBJ2-7, with a tentative D call TRBD2 (6 bases). V was shortened by 8 bases and J by 3 bases, with 20 bases between the two germline ends. The CDR3 is made up of 15 amino acids. This chain's CDR3 is CASRTGIADYYEQYF. CDR3 in DNA: TGTGCCAGCCGTACGGGCATAGCGGACTACTACGAGCAGTACTTC.

The chain employs TRBV11-2 and TRBJ1-2; the D is unclear. The V gene lost 2 bases and the J gene lost 2 bases, with 9 bases spanning the gap. Germline-derived CDR1 and CDR2 are SGHAT and FQNNGV. CDR3 length equals 14 residues. In DNA form, the CDR3 reads TGTGCCAGCAGCTTACAGCGACTAAACTATGGCTACACCTTC. Translated: CASSLQRLNYGYTF. The whole variable domain, remainder taken from reference TRBV11-2 and TRBJ1-2, is EAGVAQSPRYKIIEKRQSVAFWCNPISGHATLYWYQQILGQGPKLLIQFQNNGVVDDSQLPKDRFSAERLKGVDSTLKIQPAKLEDSAVYLCASSLQRLNYGYTFGSGTRLTVV.

This clonotype was seen at least ten times. V usage is TRBV6-5 and J usage is TRBJ2-7; TRBD1 agrees at 10 bases. The germline gives CDR1 MNHEY, CDR2 SVGAGI. The ends lost 6 bases at V and 5 bases at J; junction bases unmatched: 10. The CDR3 length is 15 residues. Here the CDR3 DNA reads TGTGCCAGCAGCGAGACCGGGACAGGGGCACACGAGCAGTACTTC. Amino acid sequence: CASSETGTGAHEQYF.

The gene calls are TRBV6-5 and TRBJ1-1; D ambiguous. The CDR3 covers 15 residues. Trimming pared 0 bases from V and 5 bases from J, leaving 13 bases between. From germline, CDR1 is MNHEY and CDR2 SVGAGI. CDR3 loop: CASSYSTVQWTEAFF. In DNA form, the CDR3 reads TGTGCCAGCAGTTACTCGACTGTACAGTGGACTGAAGCTTTCTTT.

This clonotype was detected only a few times. The gene calls are TRBV6-2 or TRBV6-3 and TRBJ2-7; TRBD2 aligns across 12 bases. The CDR3 spans 11 residues. From germline, CDR1 is MNHEY and CDR2 SVGEGT. The V and J ends lost 6 bases and 12 bases, in that order; junction bases with no gene match: 3. The CDR3 loop reads CASSRTSGMYF. CDR3 coding DNA: TGTGCCAGCAGCAGGACTAGCGGGATGTACTTC.

There are a few counts of this clonotype. The CDR3 loop is CASSPPGTANTQYF. The CDR3 nucleotides read TGTGCCAGCTCACCACCAGGGACAGCAAATACGCAGTATTTT. The rearrangement uses TRBV18 and TRBJ2-3; 7 bases are shared with TRBD1. V was clipped by 0 bases and J by 7 bases; unmatched bases: 4. Per the germline V gene, CDR1 is KGHSH and CDR2 is LQKENI. This CDR3 has 14 amino acids.

This clonotype was counted a few times. J is TRBJ2-2 and V is TRBV4-1; D may match TRBD1 or TRBD2 (5 bases each). This CDR3 region has 18 residues. V gave up 1 base and J gave up 1 base, with 16 bases separating them. Germline-derived CDR1 and CDR2 are MGHRA and YSYEKL. The CDR3 sequence: CASSQGPQHGGNTGELFF. The CDR3 nucleotides read TGCGCCAGCAGCCAAGGCCCCCAGCATGGGGGGAACACCGGGGAGCTGTTTTTT.

The chain uses TRBV20-1 and TRBJ2-1; D remains ambiguous. Trimming removed 1 base from V and 4 bases from J, with 11 bases in between. This CDR3 comprises 14 residues. CDR1 DFQATT and CDR2 SNEGSKA come from the germline V gene (reference sequence). The CDR3 reads CSARVGDFYNEQFF. The CDR3 DNA reads as TGCAGTGCTAGAGTTGGCGACTTTTACAATGAGCAGTTCTTC.

This clonotype showed up just a few times. The chain has TRBV9 and TRBJ2-5; D possibly uses TRBD1 or TRBD2 (6 bases each). The CDR3 spans 15 residues. The V end lost 4 bases, the J end lost 2 bases, and 15 bases lay between the germline ends. CDR1 SGDLS and CDR2 YYNGEE come from the germline V gene. The CDR3 loop is CASSFGGQTQETQYF. CDR3 bases: TGTGCCAGCAGCTTTGGGGGGCAGACACAAGAGACCCAGTACTTC.

This clonotype turned up a few times. The chain uses TRBV7-2 and TRBJ2-5; 9 nucleotides agree with TRBD2. This CDR3 is built from 16 residues. Germline V CDR1 and CDR2: SGHTA, FQGNSA. V dropped 2 bases and J dropped 5; count of bases not matched to a gene: 9. CDR3 loop: CASSLNGGGARETQYF. In nucleotides, the CDR3 is TGTGCCAGCAGCTTAAACGGCGGGGGGGCAAGGGAGACCCAGTACTTC.

The rearrangement joins TRBV12-3 or TRBV12-4 to TRBJ2-5; D is undetermined. This CDR3 has 16 amino acids. V was clipped by 4 bases and J by 2 bases, with 17 bases between them. CDR3 coding DNA: TGTGCCAGCAGTTACCGTGGGATCTCCGGACAAGAGACCCAGTACTTC. Translation gives CASSYRGISGQETQYF.

The chain employs TRBV5-1 and TRBJ2-1, with D possibly TRBD2 on 6 matching bases. CDR3 size: 15 residues. CDR1 and CDR2 from the germline V gene are SGHRS and YFSETQ. V lost 0 bases and J 8 bases, leaving 15 bases between the germline ends. In DNA form, the CDR3 reads TGCGCCAGCAGCTTGGGGAGGGTTGATTTCGATGAGCAGTTCTTC. Protein: CASSLGRVDFDEQFF.

In its sample, this clonotype was seen many times. The rearrangement uses TRBV4-1 and TRBJ2-3; 9 bases are shared with TRBD1. The ends lost 4 bases at V and 6 bases at J; junction bases unmatched: 8. The CDR3 extends over 15 amino acids. CDR1 and CDR2 (germline): MGHRA, YSYEKL. The CDR3 DNA is TGCGCCAGCAGCCTCGAGGGACAGGGCTCGGATACGCAGTATTTT. Translation gives CASSLEGQGSDTQYF.

This clonotype has just a few counts. The V gene is TRBV20-1, the J gene TRBJ2-3; D may correspond to TRBD1 or TRBD2 (5 bases each). There are 14 residues in the CDR3. V gave up 8 bases and J gave up 2 bases, with 17 bases separating them. Germline CDR1 reads DFQATT; CDR2 reads SNEGSKA (reference sequence). CDR3 DNA sequence: TGCAGTTCAAGGCAGGGACGATTCACAGATACGCAGTATTTT. This gives the protein CSSRQGRFTDTQYF.

This clonotype was picked up many times. V gene TRBV19 combines with J gene TRBJ1-5; TRBD1 aligns across 7 bases. The germline V gene has CDR1 LNHDA and CDR2 SQIVND (reference sequence). The CDR3 extends over 16 amino acids. With V trimmed by 8 bases and J by 2 bases, 12 bases remained unmatched. The CDR3 spells CASSKQGSTGNQPQHF. In DNA form, the CDR3 reads TGTGCCAGTTCTAAACAGGGGTCCACTGGCAATCAGCCCCAGCATTTT. Combining the CDR3 with reference TRBV19 and TRBJ1-5 gives the whole variable domain DGGITQSPKYLFRKEGQNVTLSCEQNLNHDAMYWYRQDPGQGLRLIYYSQIVNDFQKGDIAEGYSVSREKKESFPLTVTSAQKNPTAFYLCASSKQGSTGNQPQHFGDGTRLSIL.

This sequence joins TRBV20-1 and TRBJ2-5, with 11 bases lining up with TRBD2. Germline V gene data show CDR1 as DFQATT and CDR2 as SNEGSKA (reference sequence). This CDR3 is built from 16 residues. V was clipped by 5 bases and J by 2 bases; unmatched bases: 10. The CDR3 loop reads CSAQGLGTSGQETQYF. CDR3 bases: TGCAGTGCTCAGGGGCTGGGGACTAGCGGACAAGAGACCCAGTACTTC.

This clonotype was seen at least ten times. The V and J genes are TRBV20-1 and TRBJ2-3; 11 bases are shared with TRBD2. With V trimmed by 6 bases and J by 1 base, 6 bases remained unmatched. This CDR3 is built from 15 residues. Germline CDR1 reads DFQATT; CDR2 reads SNEGSKA (reference sequence). The CDR3 protein is CSAEWTSGRTDTQYF. Here the CDR3 DNA reads TGCAGTGCGGAATGGACTAGCGGGCGCACAGATACGCAGTATTTT.

The rearrangement uses TRBV28 and TRBJ1-5; D gene ambiguous. The V and J ends lost 8 bases and 5 bases respectively, with 13 bases between them. There are 13 residues in the CDR3. CDR1 is MDHEN and CDR2 is SYDVKM in the germline V gene. DNA of the CDR3: TGTGCCAGCTCAGCGGGGAGTTATCAGCCCCAGCATTTT. It codes for CASSAGSYQPQHF.

This clonotype occurred many times. The chain has TRBV12-3 or TRBV12-4 and TRBJ2-4, with 8 nucleotides matching TRBD2. The CDR3 spans 13 residues. The ends lost 7 bases at V and 9 bases at J; junction bases unmatched: 8. DNA for the CDR3: TGTGCCAGCAACTACGGGGGGGATCTCATTCAGTACTTC. Translated: CASNYGGDLIQYF.

This clonotype has ten or more counts. V and J are TRBV7-2 and TRBJ2-7; the D gene is possibly TRBD2 (5 bases). Germline CDR1 is SGHTA and CDR2 is FQGNSA. The germline V and J ends were trimmed by 4 bases and 2 bases, with 9 bases remaining between them. The CDR3 extends over 13 amino acids. DNA for the CDR3: TGTGCCAGCAGCTCCGGGGTCGCCTACGAGCAGTACTTC. Protein: CASSSGVAYEQYF.

V usage is TRBV7-6 and J usage is TRBJ2-2; D is ambiguous. Germline V gene data show CDR1 as SGHVS and CDR2 as FNYEAQ. The CDR3 loop spans 14 amino acids. V lost 4 bases and J 4 bases, leaving 10 bases between the germline ends. CDR3 DNA sequence: TGTGCCAGCAGCTCATACCATCTCACCGGGGAGCTGTTTTTT. Translation: CASSSYHLTGELFF.

This sequence joins TRBV3-1 and TRBJ2-7; no reliable D call. The ends were cut back, 1 base at V and 2 bases at J, with 12 bases in the middle. Germline CDR1 and CDR2: LGHDT and YNNKEL (reference sequence). The CDR3 consists of 15 residues. The CDR3 nucleotides are TGTGCCAGCAGCCAAGTGGCGGTAGGTCCCTACGAGCAGTACTTC. Translating gives CASSQVAVGPYEQYF.